This T cell receptor beta chain emerged from a study of T cell changes during pregnancy in multiple sclerosis (dated by TCRdb to about 2019). About the investigation overall: Changes in the T cell repertoire over the course of pregnancy were examined in this study in women with multiple sclerosis.

This clone has only one observation. The antigen it binds to is not known. Qualities for individual bases were not recorded, and no much larger clone is one base off. From V the trimming removes 4 bases and from J it removes 3 bases, while the gene matches leave 8 bases of the junction unaccounted for. There are 17 amino acids in the CDR3, from cysteine to phenylalanine inclusive. Kept here is only the CDR3 DNA, which spans 51 bases and is read in frame from base 1. Reading the germline V gene (reference sequence) gives CDR1 SEHNR and CDR2 FQNEAQ. Libraries were prepared through the immunoSEQ multiplex PCR assay. Drawn from immuneACCESS, this table holds only the in-frame rearrangements with V and J called that TCRdb kept. Clones are partly lost; checked studies trace under half to an unresolved V gene and leave the rest unexplained. Present in this sample are 100,000 or so clones, approximately 92% of which were seen just once. The ten largest make up 2.5% to 3.5% of the sample.

The source is a female donor with multiple sclerosis, enrolled in a pregnancy study. The rearranged chain carries TRBV7-9 and TRBJ2-7, with TRBD2 matching 14 junction bases. The material was peripheral blood, obtained in the second trimester of pregnancy. DNA sequence: TGTGCCAGCAGCTCGGGACTAGCGGGAGATAGGGTCTACGAGCAGTACTTC. Its product reads: CASSSGLAGDRVYEQYF.